The 32 T cell receptor delta chains below were found in one sample sequenced in a study of gamma-delta T cells after stem cell transplantation. TCRdb used CATT to re-call clones from the RT-PCR reads. The data hold thousands of delta-chain clones, with roughly 21% observed a single time. The sequencing sample was made of gamma-delta T cells. These TCRs come from a human donor. It is not recorded whose cells these are; they may come from a transplant donor.

This clone was counted between two and nine times. V gene TRDV3 combines with J gene TRDJ3; 8 nucleotides match TRDD3. V was clipped by 2 bases and J by 0 bases; unmatched bases: 3. This CDR3 is built from 16 residues. The germline gives CDR1 TVYSNPD, CDR2 GDNSRS (reference sequence). The CDR3 bases are TGTGCCTTTCCTGGGGGACCCTCCTGGGACACCCGACAGATGTTTTTC. Protein sequence: CAFPGGPSWDTRQMFF.

V usage is TRDV2 and J usage is TRDJ3; TRDD3 aligns across 7 bases. TCRdb offers no J gene call, so here the DNA was matched to germline to obtain one. The V gene end was trimmed by 0 bases and the J gene end by 0 bases; junction bases not matched to a gene: 10. CDR1 and CDR2 (germline): GEAIGNYY, EKD. The CDR3 runs to 20 residues. In nucleotides, the CDR3 is TGTGCCTGTGACACCGCGGTGGGGGACTTAAGCTCCTGGGACACCCGACAGATGTTTTTC. Translating gives CACDTAVGDLSSWDTRQMFF.

This clone is labeled medium-sized. One junction end does not reproduce the germline sequence, and a read error may be involved. The CDR3 nucleotides are TGTGCCTGTGTGAGAGTGGGGGAATTTTTTTGCCTATCCCTCACCTTT. It codes for CACVRVGEFFCLSLTF. This chain uses TRDV2 with TRDJ1; 7 positions match TRDD3. The CDR3 spans 16 residues. Germline values: CDR1 GEAIGNYY, CDR2 EKD.

As concerns this clone: At one of its ends the junction is not consistent with the germline gene, which may arise from a read error. The CDR3 loop reads CAYDTRGGYTDKLIF. CDR3 coding DNA: TGTGCCTATGACACCAGGGGGGGCTACACCGATAAACTCATCTTT. This rearrangement joins TRDV2 to TRDJ1; a weak D match, TRDD3 (5 bases). TCRdb lists no J gene, so it was determined here by aligning the DNA to germline. CDR3 length: 15 amino acids. Germline V gene sequence: CDR1 GEAIGNYY, CDR2 EKD.

As for this clone: An end of the junction differs from the germline gene, which may be a read error. Additional DNA sequences in this sample encode the identical CDR3. The rearrangement links TRDV2 to TRDJ2, with 9 bases fitting TRDD3. CDR1 is GEAIGNYY and CDR2 is EKD in the germline V gene. This CDR3 has 15 amino acids. CDR3 coding DNA: TGTGCCTGTGACATGCTGGGGGATGGGGCCGCACACCTCTTCTTT. Amino acids: CACDMLGDGAAHLFF.

In its sample, this clone ranks as large (0.1 to 1%). This chain uses TRDV2 with TRDJ1; 8 positions match TRDD3. CDR3 length: 16 residues. Germline V gene sequence: CDR1 GEAIGNYY, CDR2 EKD. V lost 3 bases, J lost 0 bases, and 8 bases stayed unmatched. The DNA of the CDR3 is TGTGCCTGTGACGCACTGGGGGCCGTATACACCGATAAACTCATCTTT. Its protein product is CACDALGAVYTDKLIF.

On this clone: This clone may be a read error of a much larger clone one base away. This sample also contains other DNA sequences that code for the same CDR3. V and J are TRDV2 and TRDJ2; 10 nucleotides align to TRDD3. This CDR3 region has 14 residues. CDR1 and CDR2 from the germline V gene are GEAIGNYY and EKD. The DNA of the CDR3 is TGTGCCTGTGACACCGTGGGGGATACAGCGCAACTCTTCTTT. This codes for CACDTVGDTAQLFF.

The chain joins TRDV1 to TRDJ2, with D possibly TRDD3 on 5 matching bases. This CDR3 is 20 amino acids long. Trimming took off 3 bases at V and 0 bases at J, with 23 bases between the two ends. The germline gives CDR1 TSWWSYY, CDR2 QGS. The CDR3 here is CALGDAFKPKGSSLTAQLFF. CDR3 DNA sequence: TGTGCTCTTGGGGATGCATTCAAGCCCAAGGGATCCTCTTTGACAGCACAACTCTTCTTT.

Concerning this clone: One base away lies a much larger clone, so this may be a sequencing read error. J is TRDJ2 and V is TRDV2; 9 bases agree with TRDD3. The J gene was not available in TCRdb and was assigned here by matching the DNA to germline segments. Germline V gives CDR1 GEAIGNYY, CDR2 EKD. This CDR3 region has 15 residues. The CDR3 sequence is CSCDRLGDGAAQLFF. CDR3 DNA sequence: TGTTCCTGTGACAGGCTGGGGGATGGGGCAGCACAACTCTTCTTT.

The V gene is TRDV1, the J gene TRDJ1, with 11 bases aligning to TRDD3. The J gene, not given by TCRdb, was assigned here from a germline match of the nucleotide sequence. CDR3 length equals 18 residues. CDR1 and CDR2 (germline): TSWWSYY, QGS. Trimming removed 4 bases from V and 0 bases from J; junction bases left unmatched: 10. Written as DNA, the CDR3 is TGTGCTCTTGGGGCCTCCCCTTTGGGGGATACGTACACCGATAAACTCATCTTT. This codes for CALGASPLGDTYTDKLIF.

This clone has a handful of counts. This chain uses TRDV1 with TRDJ1, with D perhaps TRDD2 (6 bases). This CDR3 comprises 20 residues. Per the germline V gene, CDR1 is TSWWSYY and CDR2 is QGS. V gave up 0 bases and J gave up 0 bases, with 23 bases separating them. The chain's CDR3 is CALGELRKGVSYGYTDKLIF. CDR3 sequence (DNA): TGTGCTCTTGGGGAACTACGCAAAGGAGTATCCTACGGGTACACCGATAAACTCATCTTT.

A remark on this clone: At one end the junction does not follow the germline gene, possibly because of a read error. This chain uses TRDV1 with TRDJ1, with 7 bases aligning to TRDD3. The J gene is absent in TCRdb and was assigned here via DNA matching to germline. The germline CDR1 and CDR2 sequences are TSWWSYY and QGS. There are 19 residues in the CDR3. The CDR3 region is CAIGEAPSGGSPCRNKLIF. The CDR3 DNA is TGTGCTATTGGGGAAGCCCCATCCGGGGGATCGCCCTGTAGGAATAAACTCATCTTT.

Concerning this clone itself: A much larger clonotype is one base distant, so this may be a read error. Other DNA sequences in the same sample also yield this CDR3. V and J are TRDV2 and TRDJ2, with 12 bases identical to TRDD3. Germline-derived CDR1 and CDR2 are GEAIGNYY and EKD. The CDR3 length is 17 residues. V shed 7 bases and J 5 bases; nucleotides not matched to a gene: 13. Here the CDR3 reads CACDPVLGDTLTAQLFF. As DNA, the CDR3 is TGTGCCTGCGACCCTGTACTGGGGGATACCCTTACAGCACAACTCTTCTTT.

This clone came up a few times. The V gene is TRDV2, the J gene TRDJ1; TRDD3 agrees at 9 bases. TCRdb supplies no J gene; here it was assigned by aligning the nucleotide sequence to germline. CDR1 and CDR2 from the germline V gene are GEAIGNYY and EKD. The CDR3 consists of 19 residues. The junction had 14 bases not matched to a gene; V was cut back by 1 base and J by 0 bases. The CDR3 coding sequence is TGTGCCTGTGACACAGTGTACTGGGGGAGTACTCTGTACACCGATAAACTCATCTTT. Protein: CACDTVYWGSTLYTDKLIF.

The J gene is TRDJ1, the V gene TRDV1, with 10 bases matching TRDD3. No J gene is reported in TCRdb; it was inferred here by comparing the DNA with germline. Unmatched junction bases numbered 25, after V lost 2 bases and J lost 1 base. Germline V gene lookup returns CDR1 TSWWSYY and CDR2 QGS. The CDR3 runs 23 residues. DNA for the CDR3: TGTGCTCTTGGGGAATCTACCTCCTTCAGAACGCTGGGGGATAGAGGGAGCACCGATAAACTCATCTTT. This codes for CALGESTSFRTLGDRGSTDKLIF.

The genes are TRDV1 and TRDJ1; no definite D call. No J gene is reported in TCRdb; it was inferred here by comparing the DNA with germline. Between the trimmed V and J ends, which lost 2 bases and 7 bases, there was a span of 35 bases. The CDR3 is made up of 21 amino acids. Looked up from germline, CDR1 is TSWWSYY and CDR2 is QGS. The CDR3 region is CALGEGTSSPGLIPLMSKLIF. The DNA for the CDR3 is TGTGCTCTTGGGGAAGGAACCAGTAGTCCCGGACTAATCCCCCTAATGAGTAAACTCATCTTT.

Points on this clone: A read error is possible here, since a much larger clone lies one base away. A J gene of TRDJ3 was called, though the V gene was not; TRDD3 is the table's D call, not checked against the DNA. The length of the CDR3 is 18 residues. CDR3 amino acids: CACDTVLGDTWDTLQMFF. The CDR3 DNA reads as TGTGCCTGTGACACCGTACTGGGGGATACTTGGGACACCCTACAGATGTTTTTC.

This clone was recorded a few times. Since a much larger clone is just one base distant, this may be a read error. This same CDR3 is encoded by further DNA sequences in the sample. The gene calls are TRDV2 and TRDJ1; tentatively, D is TRDD3 (5 bases). The CDR3 covers 14 residues. The germline CDR1 and CDR2 sequences are GEAIGNYY and EKD. V shed 1 base and J shed 2 bases, with 10 bases lying between them. The CDR3 DNA reads as TGTGCCTGTGACACGAGGTGGGGTACCGATAAACTCATCTTT. Residues: CACDTRWGTDKLIF.

As regards this clone: The same CDR3 arises from other DNA sequences in this sample as well. The CDR3 bases are TGTGCCTGTGATACTGGGGGATTCAGCTCCTGGGACACCCGACAGATGTTTTTC. It specifies CACDTGGFSSWDTRQMFF. The genes are TRDV2 and TRDJ3, with 10 positions matching TRDD3. Germline-derived CDR1 and CDR2 are GEAIGNYY and EKD. After removal of 4 bases from V and 0 bases from J, the junction contained 5 bases not matched to a gene. The CDR3 loop spans 18 amino acids.

This clone has just a few counts. One end of the junction varies from germline; a read error may be responsible. The chain recombines TRDV1 with TRDJ1; D perhaps matches TRDD3 (5 bases). The CDR3 contains 22 residues. Germline V gene lookup returns CDR1 TSWWSYY and CDR2 QGS. Here the CDR3 reads CAFGEACRKTGATKGYTDKLIF. The CDR3 DNA is TGTGCTTTTGGGGAGGCCTGCAGAAAAACGGGGGCTACGAAAGGGTACACCGATAAACTCATCTTT.

This clone was picked up a small number of times. This sequence may be a read error, since a much larger clone differs from it by one base. Distinct nucleotide sequences in the sample also encode this CDR3. V is TRAV29/DV5 and J is TRDJ1; TRDD3 matches at 11 bases. This CDR3 comprises 17 residues. Per the germline V gene, CDR1 is NSMFDY and CDR2 is ISSIKDK. CDR3 coding DNA: TGTGCAGCAAGAGATCCTACGATCAGCGTACTGGGGGATAAGCTCATCTTT. Amino acids: CAARDPTISVLGDKLIF. Complete variable domain (other parts from reference TRAV29/DV5 and TRDJ1): DQQVKQNSPSLSVQEGRISILNCDYTNSMFDYFLWYKKYPAEGPTFLISISSIKDKNEDGRFTVFLNKSAKHLSLHIVPSQPGDSAVYFCAARDPTISVLGDKLIFGKGTRVTVEP.

Judged by abundance, this clone is large. The rearrangement links TRDV2 to TRDJ1; TRDD3 agrees at 7 bases. The germline V gene encodes CDR1 GEAIGNYY and CDR2 EKD. After removal of 0 bases from V and 1 base from J, the junction contained 7 bases not matched to a gene. There are 16 residues in the CDR3. CDR3 bases: TGTGCCTGTGACACCCGGGGGATGGGGGGCACCGATAAACTCATCTTT. It translates to CACDTRGMGGTDKLIF.

The V and J genes are TRDV1 and TRDJ1; weak D call: TRDD3 (7 bases). CDR3 length: 21 amino acids. CDR1 is TSWWSYY, CDR2 QGS, per germline. Trimming cost V 2 bases and J 0 bases, with 28 bases left between them. Here the CDR3 reads CALGEGSPTPWGSRYTDKLIF. The CDR3 region has the DNA TGTGCTCTTGGGGAAGGGAGTCCTACCCCCTGGGGGTCCCGATACACCGATAAACTCATCTTT.

This clone was seen a few times. V and J are TRDV1 and TRDJ2; 9 positions match TRDD3. V was pared by 0 bases and J by 3 bases, with 8 bases of the junction left unmatched. The germline V gene encodes CDR1 TSWWSYY and CDR2 QGS. CDR3 length: 18 residues. The CDR3 bases are TGTGCTCTTGGGGAACTTGTGGGGGATATTTATCTGACAGCACAACTCTTCTTT. Residues: CALGELVGDIYLTAQLFF.

The V and J genes are TRDV2 and TRDJ1, with D possibly matching TRDD3 (6 bases). Matching the DNA to germline supplied the J gene, which TCRdb does not give. The V gene's germline CDR1 is GEAIGNYY and CDR2 EKD. CDR3 length: 14 residues. The V gene lost 1 base and the J gene lost 8 bases, with 16 bases spanning the gap. The CDR3 DNA follows: TGTGCCTGTGACACGAGACGGGGGGAGAAGAAACTCATCTTT. Protein: CACDTRRGEKKLIF.

This rearrangement joins TRDV3 to TRDJ1; no definite D call. TCRdb supplies no J gene; here it was assigned by aligning the nucleotide sequence to germline. The CDR3 has 12 residues. Germline lookup yields CDR1 TVYSNPD and CDR2 GDNSRS (reference sequence). V gave up 4 bases and J gave up 0 bases, with 9 bases separating them. The DNA of the CDR3 is TGTGCCTCTATGCAAAACACCGATAAACTCATCTTT. Translation gives CASMQNTDKLIF.

No V gene call is available, although the J gene is TRDJ3; the table's D call, TRDD3, has no DNA check behind it. This CDR3 spans 22 amino acids. CDR3 protein: CACDTGWGQLKYGFWGTRPMFF. CDR3 nucleotide sequence: TGTGCCTGTGACACAGGCTGGGGGCAACTCAAGTATGGATTCTGGGGCACCCGACCGATGTTTTTC.

This clone was seen a few times. A read error may explain this, as a much larger clone is one base away. The rearrangement uses TRDV2 and TRDJ3; 8 bases fit TRDD3. With 3 bases clipped from V and 0 bases from J, the junction kept 9 bases outside the gene matches. In germline, CDR1 is GEAIGNYY, CDR2 EKD. CDR3 length: 19 amino acids. The CDR3 bases are TGTGCCTGTGACGCCGTACTGGGGGTCAGCTCCTGGGACACCCGACAGATGTTTTTC. Translating it yields CACDAVLGVSSWDTRQMFF.

There are a few counts of this clone. The V and J genes are TRAV29/DV5 and TRDJ1; 11 nucleotides match TRDD3. The CDR3 covers 16 residues. Looked up from germline, CDR1 is NSMFDY and CDR2 is ISSIKDK. Trimming cost V 0 bases and J 0 bases; bases outside gene matches: 4. CDR3 protein: CAASVNWGIYTDKLIF. DNA of the CDR3: TGTGCAGCAAGCGTCAACTGGGGGATATACACCGATAAACTCATCTTT. Full variable domain (rest looked up from reference TRAV29/DV5 and TRDJ1): DQQVKQNSPSLSVQEGRISILNCDYTNSMFDYFLWYKKYPAEGPTFLISISSIKDKNEDGRFTVFLNKSAKHLSLHIVPSQPGDSAVYFCAASVNWGIYTDKLIFGKGTRVTVEP.

The table lists this clone with a few counts. A read error may account for a junction end that differs from germline. The chain uses TRAV29/DV5 and TRDJ2; 8 nucleotides match TRDD3. The CDR3 has 18 amino acids. The germline CDR1 and CDR2 sequences are NSMFDY and ISSIKDK. CDR3 DNA sequence: TGTGCAACAAGCGCGTCGCCTACGTGGTGGGGGATGGCAGCACAACTCTTCTTT. Protein product: CATSASPTWWGMAAQLFF.

V and J are TRDV1 and TRDJ1, with D unresolved. The CDR3 contains 14 residues. Germline V gene lookup returns CDR1 TSWWSYY and CDR2 QGS. The V and J ends lost 3 bases and 9 bases respectively, with 17 bases between them. The CDR3 loop reads CALGDRQSDLELIF. For the CDR3, the DNA is TGTGCTCTTGGGGACCGACAAAGCGACTTGGAACTCATCTTT.

The chain has TRDV1 and TRDJ1; D is unresolved. TCRdb does not report a J gene; here it was assigned by matching the DNA to germline references. The germline V and J ends were trimmed by 3 bases and 0 bases, with 26 bases remaining between them. The CDR3 sequence is 20 residues long. Germline CDR1 reads TSWWSYY; CDR2 reads QGS. The CDR3 nucleotides read TGTGCTCTTGGGGACCCCACTACGTGGGAAGCAGGGCGAGACACCGATAAACTCATCTTT. This codes for CALGDPTTWEAGRDTDKLIF.